Each of the 27 T cell receptor beta chains below was sequenced from the same sample in a study of cytomegalovirus exposure and HLA in healthy donors. Vbeta (60) and Jbeta (13) primers were used in the PCR. The table came from immunoSEQ multiplex PCR; TCRdb's copy has only in-frame clones and leaves some out. The sample contains roughly 130,000 clones, 80% of which appear only once. The sequencing input was PBMCs. The receptors were sampled from a man in his forties in good health and CMV-seronegative.

The J gene is TRBJ1-4, the V gene TRBV7-2; D is unclear. V was trimmed by 4 bases and J by 0 bases, leaving 9 bases between them. Germline V gene lookup returns CDR1 SGHTA and CDR2 FQGNSA. This CDR3 has 15 amino acids. CDR3 nucleotide sequence: TGTGCCAGCAGCTCCAACAGAGCAACTAATGAAAAACTGTTTTTT. As protein: CASSSNRATNEKLFF. Full variable domain (outside the CDR3, taken from reference TRBV7-2 and TRBJ1-4): GAGVSQSPSNKVTEKGKDVELRCDPISGHTALYWYRQSLGQGLEFLIYFQGNSAPDKSGLPSDRFSAERTGGSVSTLTIQRTQQEDSAVYLCASSSNRATNEKLFFGSGTQLSVL.

The chain uses TRBV10-3 and TRBJ2-7, with TRBD1 matching over 7 bases. The CDR3 contains 15 residues. Trimming removed 7 bases from V and 4 bases from J; junction bases left unmatched: 13. Germline V gene sequence: CDR1 ENHRY, CDR2 SYGVKD. CDR3 coding DNA: TGTGCCATCATGGATCCCGGGACAGAGTCTTACGAGCAGTACTTC. Protein sequence: CAIMDPGTESYEQYF.

Points on this clone: This specimen includes other DNA sequences encoding the same CDR3. V is TRBV25-1 and J is TRBJ1-1; TRBD1 is a possible D gene (5 bases). The V and J ends lost 3 bases and 4 bases respectively, with 6 bases between them. Germline loops: CDR1 MGHDK, CDR2 SYGVNS. CDR3 length: 12 residues. The CDR3 reads CASSEQGTEAFF. The DNA of the CDR3 is TGTGCCAGCAGTGAGCAGGGCACTGAAGCTTTCTTT.

This sequence joins TRBV25-1 and TRBJ2-5, with 9 positions matching TRBD2. Per the germline V gene, CDR1 is MGHDK and CDR2 is SYGVNS. The J segment lost 4 bases and the V segment lost 4 bases, leaving 4 bases of the junction unmatched. The CDR3 is 14 residues long. The CDR3 here is CASSGGGAGETQYF. The CDR3 nucleotides read TGTGCCAGCAGTGGCGGGGGGGCCGGAGAGACCCAGTACTTC.

This clone appeared once. This sequence joins TRBV5-1 and TRBJ1-1, with 7 bases matching TRBD1. In germline, CDR1 is SGHRS, CDR2 YFSETQ. The CDR3 runs 12 residues. Trimming at V came to 3 bases and at J to 4 bases, leaving 0 bases not matched to a gene. DNA for the CDR3: TGCGCCAGCAGCTCAGGGGGCACTGAAGCTTTCTTT. Its protein product is CASSSGGTEAFF.

The chain couples TRBV10-3 to TRBJ2-7; 9 bases line up with TRBD1. V lost 10 bases, J lost 3 bases, and 7 bases stayed unmatched. Per the germline V gene, CDR1 is ENHRY and CDR2 is SYGVKD. The CDR3 spans 13 residues. The CDR3 sequence: CATTGTGNYEQYF. In DNA, the CDR3 is TGTGCCACTACCGGGACAGGGAACTACGAGCAGTACTTC.

The chain joins TRBV15 to TRBJ1-5; TRBD1 matches 11 bases. Germline loops: CDR1 LNHNV, CDR2 YYDKDF (reference sequence). The CDR3 has 16 amino acids. Trimming cost V 3 bases and J 3 bases; bases outside gene matches: 4. Here the CDR3 reads CATSRGQGGLNQPQHF. The CDR3, as DNA: TGTGCCACCAGCAGGGGACAGGGGGGACTCAATCAGCCCCAGCATTTT.

The chain combines TRBV10-3 with TRBJ2-1, with no clear D. V was trimmed by 6 bases and J by 5 bases, leaving 8 bases between them. This CDR3 contains 12 residues. Germline CDR1 reads ENHRY; CDR2 reads SYGVKD. Written as DNA, the CDR3 is TGTGCCATCAGCGCTATGGACAATGAGCAGTTCTTC. This codes for CAISAMDNEQFF.

This chain joins TRBV29-1 and TRBJ2-3; 8 bases align to TRBD2. There are 13 residues in the CDR3. Germline CDR1 and CDR2: SQVTM and ANQGSEA. Germline trimming cut 6 bases from V and 1 base from J; bases unmatched to any gene: 3. DNA of the CDR3: TGCAGCGTGGATAGCGGGGGCACAGATACGCAGTATTTT. Translated, it gives CSVDSGGTDTQYF.

The J gene is TRBJ2-7, the V gene TRBV5-8; TRBD1 might be the D (6 bases). Germline CDR1 and CDR2: SGHTS and YDEGEE. CDR3 size: 13 residues. Trimming cost V 2 bases and J 3 bases, with 9 bases left between them. The CDR3 region has the DNA TGTGCCAGCAGCTTCCTACAGGGCTACGAGCAGTACTTC. It codes for CASSFLQGYEQYF.

This clone was seen only a few times. This chain connects TRBV18 to TRBJ2-5, with 8 bases aligning to TRBD1. The CDR3 loop spans 16 amino acids. Germline lookup yields CDR1 KGHSH and CDR2 LQKENI. V shed 0 bases and J 6 bases; nucleotides not matched to a gene: 9. The CDR3 DNA reads as TGTGCCAGCTCACCACCTTACCCAGGGGGCACGAAGACCCAGTACTTC. This codes for CASSPPYPGGTKTQYF.

The chain carries TRBV10-3 and TRBJ2-1; the match to TRBD2 covers 7 bases. The germline gives CDR1 ENHRY, CDR2 SYGVKD. V shed 10 bases and J 4 bases; nucleotides not matched to a gene: 13. The CDR3 sequence is 15 residues long. In DNA form, the CDR3 reads TGTGCCACCGGGCGGGGAGGGCAGGGATACAATGAGCAGTTCTTC. Translated: CATGRGGQGYNEQFF.

The V and J genes are TRBV29-1 and TRBJ1-2; no firm D call. CDR3 length equals 14 residues. V was shortened by 7 bases and J by 1 base, with 16 bases between the two germline ends. Germline CDR1 SQVTM, CDR2 ANQGSEA. Here the CDR3 DNA reads TGCAGCGCGCGAGTCGCGGGAGATAACTATGGCTACACCTTC. Its translation: CSARVAGDNYGYTF.

This chain connects TRBV28 to TRBJ1-5; D remains unclear. Trimming left V 3 bases short and J 6 bases short, with 9 bases between. Germline-derived CDR1 and CDR2 are MDHEN and SYDVKM. CDR3 length equals 13 residues. The CDR3 bases are TGTGCCAGCAGTTTCTCGGTGCGTCAGCCCCAGCATTTT. Protein product: CASSFSVRQPQHF. Filled out from reference TRBV28 and TRBJ1-5, the complete variable domain reads DVKVTQSSRYLVKRTGEKVFLECVQDMDHENMFWYRQDPGLGLRLIYFSYDVKMKEKGDIPEGYSVSREKKERFSLILESASTNQTSMYLCASSFSVRQPQHFGDGTRLSIL.

The chain employs TRBV5-6 and TRBJ2-7; TRBD1 agrees at 7 bases. With 5 bases clipped from V and 5 bases from J, the junction kept 13 bases outside the gene matches. CDR1 and CDR2 (germline): SGHDT, YYEEEE. The CDR3 contains 15 residues. The CDR3 nucleotides read TGTGCCAGCAGTTGGATCCGACAGGGTCATAACGAGCAGTACTTC. Translation gives CASSWIRQGHNEQYF.

Remarks on this clone: Germline and junction disagree at one end, which may indicate a read error. The V gene is TRBV28, the J gene TRBJ1-1, with no clear D. The CDR3 covers 12 residues. CDR1 MDHEN and CDR2 SYDVKM come from the germline V gene. The CDR3 bases are TGTGCCAGCAGCTTGACTGGTGGGGAGGGAATCTTT. Protein sequence: CASSLTGGEGIF. Full variable domain (missing parts from reference TRBV28 and TRBJ1-1): DVKVTQSSRYLVKRTGEKVFLECVQDMDHENMFWYRQDPGLGLRLIYFSYDVKMKEKGDIPEGYSVSREKKERFSLILESASTNQTSMYLCASSLTGGEGIFGQGTRLTVV.

A few counts support this clone. The rearrangement joins TRBV6-5 to TRBJ2-2; TRBD2 might be the D (7 bases). Germline V lookup: CDR1 MNHEY, CDR2 SVGAGI. V was pared by 8 bases and J by 7 bases, with 17 bases between. The CDR3 is 14 residues long. The chain's CDR3 is CASFEGGLGGELFF. The CDR3 nucleotides read TGTGCCAGCTTCGAGGGGGGGTTGGGCGGGGAGCTGTTTTTT.

V is TRBV28 and J is TRBJ1-5; unclear D gene. The CDR3 spans 14 residues. The V gene's germline CDR1 is MDHEN and CDR2 SYDVKM. The V and J ends lost 2 bases and 1 base respectively, with 6 bases between them. The chain's CDR3 is CASSLRGSNQPQHF. The CDR3 region has the DNA TGTGCCAGCAGTTTAAGAGGGAGCAATCAGCCCCAGCATTTT.

This sequence joins TRBV19 and TRBJ1-1; 8 bases map to TRBD1. The junction had 6 bases not matched to a gene; V was cut back by 4 bases and J by 8 bases. This CDR3 is built from 13 residues. Germline V CDR1 and CDR2: LNHDA, SQIVND (reference sequence). CDR3 sequence: CASSTWGQAEAFF. DNA of the CDR3: TGTGCCAGTAGTACATGGGGACAGGCAGAAGCTTTCTTT.

The chain is built from TRBV5-6 and TRBJ2-5; D might be TRBD2 (5 bases). V lost 0 bases and J 10 bases, leaving 19 bases between the germline ends. This CDR3 spans 15 amino acids. Germline V gene data show CDR1 as SGHDT and CDR2 as YYEEEE. The CDR3 bases are TGTGCCAGCAGCTTGGCGGGTGGGCTAGCAGCAGGCCAGTACTTC. Amino acids: CASSLAGGLAAGQYF.

The genes are TRBV6-5 and TRBJ2-7; tentative D call: TRBD2 (7 bases). V lost 0 bases and J 4 bases, leaving 16 bases between the germline ends. The germline CDR1 and CDR2 sequences are MNHEY and SVGAGI. The CDR3 has 16 amino acids. CDR3 sequence reads: CASSYSILGGLYEQYF. The CDR3 DNA reads TGTGCCAGCAGTTACTCGATTTTGGGGGGGCTGTACGAGCAGTACTTC.

The J gene is TRBJ1-6, the V gene TRBV5-1, with a possible D match to TRBD1 (6 bases). Germline V gene data show CDR1 as SGHRS and CDR2 as YFSETQ. Trimming removed 4 bases from V and 5 bases from J, with 16 bases in between. The CDR3 has 16 residues. The CDR3 loop reads CASSPLGDTNNSPLHF. The CDR3 DNA reads TGCGCCAGCAGCCCCCTAGGGGACACGAATAATTCACCCCTCCACTTT.

The chain employs TRBV29-1 and TRBJ1-1, with D possibly TRBD1 on 5 matching bases. Germline CDR1 is SQVTM and CDR2 is ANQGSEA. The CDR3 has 13 residues. V was pared by 4 bases and J by 3 bases, with 12 bases between. CDR3 DNA: TGCAGCGTTGGAGGCGGAGGGGACACTGAAGCTTTCTTT. It yields the protein CSVGGGGDTEAFF.

The chain joins TRBV6-5 to TRBJ2-5; no clear D. CDR3 length: 14 residues. With 6 bases removed from V and 5 bases from J, the gap between germline ends came to 16 bases. Germline assignment: CDR1 MNHEY and CDR2 SVGAGI. Here the CDR3 reads CASSRTGARETQYF. In DNA form, the CDR3 reads TGTGCCAGCAGCAGAACCGGAGCACGGGAGACCCAGTACTTC.

The rearrangement links TRBV5-8 to TRBJ1-1; D call uncertain. The CDR3 sequence is 15 residues long. Germline V CDR1 and CDR2: SGHTS, YDEGEE. V lost 1 base to trimming and J lost 10 bases, with 20 bases between them. The CDR3 sequence is CASSLRIGVERPAFF. CDR3 sequence (DNA): TGTGCCAGCAGCTTGAGGATTGGGGTTGAGCGGCCAGCTTTCTTT.

The chain recombines TRBV2 with TRBJ1-5; the D is unclear. The CDR3 extends over 13 amino acids. Per the germline V gene, CDR1 is SNHLY and CDR2 is FYNNEI. Between the trimmed V and J ends, which lost 2 bases and 5 bases, there was a span of 7 bases. Here the CDR3 reads CASSETADQPQHF. The CDR3 DNA sequence: TGTGCCAGCAGTGAAACCGCAGATCAGCCCCAGCATTTT.

The rearrangement links TRBV29-1 to TRBJ2-3; TRBD2 agrees at 8 bases. This CDR3 comprises 15 residues. In germline, CDR1 is SQVTM, CDR2 ANQGSEA. The trim removed 3 bases at V and 3 bases at J, leaving 8 bases unmatched. The CDR3 nucleotides are TGCAGCGTTGATTATCAGCGGGAGAGTACAGATACGCAGTATTTT. Its translation: CSVDYQRESTDTQYF.